This record concerns one TCR beta chain sequence. The antigen is unknown. These data are taken from a study of beta chain features in type 1 diabetes. Background on the study: Patients and healthy donors were similar in age, gender and cell yields. Study results and limitations: Type 1 diabetes patients had VDJ junctions that carried fewer insertions and more deletions. Researchers report that Type 1 diabetes patients had moderately but significantly shorter TCRB CDR3s across all four CD4+ subsets. No resolution was reached here on whether HLA type influences TCRB rearrangement.

Investigators reverse transcribed all isolated RNA, so they sequenced expressed TCRB transcripts. Repertoires were generated with immunoSEQ multiplex PCR, while TCRdb's copy carries only in-frame clones and drops some. The sample consists of about 280,000 clones, over 12% of them appearing once. The CDR3 has 12 amino acids. The ends were cut back, 4 bases at V and 12 bases at J, with 15 bases in the middle. Per the germline V gene, CDR1 is GTSNPN and CDR2 is SVGIG (reference sequence). The receptor was derived from a man younger than 35 with type 1 diabetes. The J gene is TRBJ2-2, the V gene TRBV30; a weak D match, TRBD2 (6 bases). The sample was naive CD4+ T cells from blood. CDR3 sequence reads: CAWKGGGRQLFF. The CDR3 DNA follows: TGTGCCTGGAAAGGCGGAGGGCGTCAGCTGTTTTTT.